This TCR beta chain was observed in a study of T-cell memory formation after mild COVID-19. Study at large: The study found TCR clusters largely donor specific. Points from the study as a whole: The SARS-CoV-2 specificity of second-wave clones reaching peak at day 37 remained unverified. The appearance of some responding clones in pre-infection memory suggested that cross-reactive memory joined.

V was clipped by 4 bases and J by 7 bases; unmatched bases: 9. CDR1 SGHTA and CDR2 FQGNSA come from the germline V gene. CDR3 length: 15 residues. The authors produced TCR alpha and TCR beta cDNA libraries with sample barcodes and UMIs by 5'RACE using constant-segment primers. TCRdb reprocessed the 5' RACE reads via MiXCR and lists one record per CDR3 protein. This table holds 430,000 or so distinct CDR3 sequences, 20% to 30% found once. The sample holds a few counts of this clonotype. The antigen is undetermined. This chain joins TRBV7-2 and TRBJ2-2; 7 bases map to TRBD2. The clonotype originates from an adult woman who had mild COVID-19 (a few samples of this study predate the infection). Cell type and time point are not known. Sample: PBMCs or a T cell subset sorted from them (not recorded which). In nucleotides, the CDR3 is TGTGCCAGCAGCTCCCGGGAGGAGGGTATCGGGGAGCTGTTTTTT. Its translation is CASSSREEGIGELFF.